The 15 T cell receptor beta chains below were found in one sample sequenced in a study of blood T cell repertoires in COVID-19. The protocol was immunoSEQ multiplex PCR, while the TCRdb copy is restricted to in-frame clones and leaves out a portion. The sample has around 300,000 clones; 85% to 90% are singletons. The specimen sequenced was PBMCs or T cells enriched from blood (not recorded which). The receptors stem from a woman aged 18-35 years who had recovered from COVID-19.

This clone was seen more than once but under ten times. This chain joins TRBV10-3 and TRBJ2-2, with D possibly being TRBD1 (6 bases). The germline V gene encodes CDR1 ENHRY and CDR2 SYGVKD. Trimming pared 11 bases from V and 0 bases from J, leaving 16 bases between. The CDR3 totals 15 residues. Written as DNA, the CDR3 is TGTGCCTCCTCAACCGGGACAACGAACACCGGGGAGCTGTTTTTT. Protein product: CASSTGTTNTGELFF.

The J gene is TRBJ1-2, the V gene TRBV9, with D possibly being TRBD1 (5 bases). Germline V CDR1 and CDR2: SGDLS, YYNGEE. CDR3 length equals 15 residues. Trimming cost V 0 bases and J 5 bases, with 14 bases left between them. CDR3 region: CASSVAAGKGYGYTF. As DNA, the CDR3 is TGTGCCAGCAGCGTAGCTGCGGGGAAGGGGTATGGCTACACCTTC.

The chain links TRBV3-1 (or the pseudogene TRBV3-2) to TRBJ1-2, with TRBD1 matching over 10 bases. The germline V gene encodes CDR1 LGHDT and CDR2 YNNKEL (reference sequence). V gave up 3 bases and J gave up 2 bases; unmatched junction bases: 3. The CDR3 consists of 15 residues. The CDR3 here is CASSHQGQGNYGYTF. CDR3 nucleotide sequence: TGTGCCAGCAGCCATCAGGGACAGGGGAACTATGGCTACACCTTC.

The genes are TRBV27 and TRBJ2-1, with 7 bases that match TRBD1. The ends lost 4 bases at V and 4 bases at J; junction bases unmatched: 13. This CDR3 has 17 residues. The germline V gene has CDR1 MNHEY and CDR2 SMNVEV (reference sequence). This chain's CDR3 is CASSSWTGAPLYNEQFF. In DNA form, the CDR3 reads TGTGCCAGCAGTTCATGGACAGGTGCCCCTCTTTACAATGAGCAGTTCTTC.

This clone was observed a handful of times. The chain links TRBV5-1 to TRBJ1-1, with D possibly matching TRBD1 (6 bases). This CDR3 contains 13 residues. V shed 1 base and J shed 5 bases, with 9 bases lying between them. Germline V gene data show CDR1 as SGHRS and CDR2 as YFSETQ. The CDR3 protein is CASSLTGLTEAFF. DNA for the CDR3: TGCGCCAGCAGCTTGACAGGGTTAACTGAAGCTTTCTTT. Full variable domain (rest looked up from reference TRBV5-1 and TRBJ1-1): KAGVTQTPRYLIKTRGQQVTLSCSPISGHRSVSWYQQTPGQGLQFLFEYFSETQRNKGNFPGRFSGRQFSNSRSEMNVSTLELGDSALYLCASSLTGLTEAFFGQGTRLTVV.

The CDR3 DNA reads TGTGCCAGCAGCGGGCGAGAAGCGAACACTGAAGCTTTCTTT. Residues: CASSGREANTEAFF. The chain uses TRBV13 and TRBJ1-1; D unclear. CDR3 length equals 14 residues. Trimming cost V 5 bases and J 1 base, with 11 bases left between them. Germline CDR1 reads PRHDT; CDR2 reads FYEKMQ (reference sequence).

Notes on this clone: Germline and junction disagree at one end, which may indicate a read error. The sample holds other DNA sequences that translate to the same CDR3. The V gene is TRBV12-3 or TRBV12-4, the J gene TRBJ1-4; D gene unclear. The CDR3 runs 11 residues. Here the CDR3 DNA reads TGTGCCAGCAGTTACAACATAAAATTGTTTTTT. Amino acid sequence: CASSYNIKLFF.

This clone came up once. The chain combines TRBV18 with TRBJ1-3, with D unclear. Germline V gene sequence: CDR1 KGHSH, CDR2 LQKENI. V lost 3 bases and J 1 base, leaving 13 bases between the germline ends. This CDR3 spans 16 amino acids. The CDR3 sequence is CASSPSGVLSGNTIYF. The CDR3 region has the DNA TGTGCCAGCTCACCCTCCGGGGTCCTTTCTGGAAACACCATATATTTT. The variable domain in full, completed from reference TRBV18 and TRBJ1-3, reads NAGVMQNPRHLVRRRGQEARLRCSPMKGHSHVYWYRQLPEEGLKFMVYLQKENIIDESGMPKERFSAEFPKEGPSILRIQQVVRGDSAAYFCASSPSGVLSGNTIYFGEGSWLTVV.

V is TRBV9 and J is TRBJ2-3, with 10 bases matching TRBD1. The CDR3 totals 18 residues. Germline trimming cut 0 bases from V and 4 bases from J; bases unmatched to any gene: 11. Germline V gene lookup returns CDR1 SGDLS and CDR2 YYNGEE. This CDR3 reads CASSVEEVTGGPADTQYF. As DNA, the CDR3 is TGTGCCAGCAGCGTAGAAGAGGTGACAGGGGGCCCAGCAGATACGCAGTATTTT.

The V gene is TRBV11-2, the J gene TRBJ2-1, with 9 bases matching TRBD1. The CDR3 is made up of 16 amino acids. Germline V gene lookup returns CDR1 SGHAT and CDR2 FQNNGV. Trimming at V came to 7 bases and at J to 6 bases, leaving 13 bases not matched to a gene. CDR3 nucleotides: TGTGCCAGCATCCTTAACCGGGACAGGGTCAGCAATGAGCAGTTCTTC. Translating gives CASILNRDRVSNEQFF.

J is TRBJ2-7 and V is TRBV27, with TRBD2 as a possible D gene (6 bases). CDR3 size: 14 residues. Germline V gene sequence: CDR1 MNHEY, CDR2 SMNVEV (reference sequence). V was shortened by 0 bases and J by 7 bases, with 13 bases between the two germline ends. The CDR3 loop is CASSLSGPGGEQYF. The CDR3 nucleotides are TGTGCCAGCAGTTTATCGGGGCCCGGAGGGGAGCAGTACTTC.

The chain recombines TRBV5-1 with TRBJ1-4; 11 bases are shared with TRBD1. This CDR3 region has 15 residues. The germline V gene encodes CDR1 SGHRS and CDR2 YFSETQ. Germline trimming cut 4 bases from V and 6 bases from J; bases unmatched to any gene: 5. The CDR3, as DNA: TGCGCCAGCAGCCCACGGGACAGGGGGGATGAAAAACTGTTTTTT. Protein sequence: CASSPRDRGDEKLFF.

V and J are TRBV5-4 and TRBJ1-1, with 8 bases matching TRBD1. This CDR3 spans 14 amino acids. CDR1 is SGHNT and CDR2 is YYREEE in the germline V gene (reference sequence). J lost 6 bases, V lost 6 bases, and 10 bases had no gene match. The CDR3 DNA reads TGTGCCAGCACCAGGACAGGGAAGTTCTCTGAAGCTTTCTTT. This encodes CASTRTGKFSEAFF. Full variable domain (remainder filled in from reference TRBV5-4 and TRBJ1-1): ETGVTQSPTHLIKTRGQQVTLRCSSQSGHNTVSWYQQALGQGPQFIFQYYREEENGRGNFPPRFSGLQFPNYSSELNVNALELDDSALYLCASTRTGKFSEAFFGQGTRLTVV.

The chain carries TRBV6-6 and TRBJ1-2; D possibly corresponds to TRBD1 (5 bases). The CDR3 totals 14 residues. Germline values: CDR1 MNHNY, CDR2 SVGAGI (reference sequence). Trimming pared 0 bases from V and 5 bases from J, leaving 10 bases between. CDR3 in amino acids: CASSYSGTSYGYTF. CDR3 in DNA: TGTGCCAGCAGTTACTCCGGGACTTCTTATGGCTACACCTTC.

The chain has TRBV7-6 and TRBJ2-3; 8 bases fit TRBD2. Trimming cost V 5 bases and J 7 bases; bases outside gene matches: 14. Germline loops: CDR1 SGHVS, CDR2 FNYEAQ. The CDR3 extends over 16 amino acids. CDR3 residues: CASSPDQRGIVNTQYF. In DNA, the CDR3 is TGTGCCAGCAGCCCCGACCAGCGGGGGATCGTAAATACGCAGTATTTT.